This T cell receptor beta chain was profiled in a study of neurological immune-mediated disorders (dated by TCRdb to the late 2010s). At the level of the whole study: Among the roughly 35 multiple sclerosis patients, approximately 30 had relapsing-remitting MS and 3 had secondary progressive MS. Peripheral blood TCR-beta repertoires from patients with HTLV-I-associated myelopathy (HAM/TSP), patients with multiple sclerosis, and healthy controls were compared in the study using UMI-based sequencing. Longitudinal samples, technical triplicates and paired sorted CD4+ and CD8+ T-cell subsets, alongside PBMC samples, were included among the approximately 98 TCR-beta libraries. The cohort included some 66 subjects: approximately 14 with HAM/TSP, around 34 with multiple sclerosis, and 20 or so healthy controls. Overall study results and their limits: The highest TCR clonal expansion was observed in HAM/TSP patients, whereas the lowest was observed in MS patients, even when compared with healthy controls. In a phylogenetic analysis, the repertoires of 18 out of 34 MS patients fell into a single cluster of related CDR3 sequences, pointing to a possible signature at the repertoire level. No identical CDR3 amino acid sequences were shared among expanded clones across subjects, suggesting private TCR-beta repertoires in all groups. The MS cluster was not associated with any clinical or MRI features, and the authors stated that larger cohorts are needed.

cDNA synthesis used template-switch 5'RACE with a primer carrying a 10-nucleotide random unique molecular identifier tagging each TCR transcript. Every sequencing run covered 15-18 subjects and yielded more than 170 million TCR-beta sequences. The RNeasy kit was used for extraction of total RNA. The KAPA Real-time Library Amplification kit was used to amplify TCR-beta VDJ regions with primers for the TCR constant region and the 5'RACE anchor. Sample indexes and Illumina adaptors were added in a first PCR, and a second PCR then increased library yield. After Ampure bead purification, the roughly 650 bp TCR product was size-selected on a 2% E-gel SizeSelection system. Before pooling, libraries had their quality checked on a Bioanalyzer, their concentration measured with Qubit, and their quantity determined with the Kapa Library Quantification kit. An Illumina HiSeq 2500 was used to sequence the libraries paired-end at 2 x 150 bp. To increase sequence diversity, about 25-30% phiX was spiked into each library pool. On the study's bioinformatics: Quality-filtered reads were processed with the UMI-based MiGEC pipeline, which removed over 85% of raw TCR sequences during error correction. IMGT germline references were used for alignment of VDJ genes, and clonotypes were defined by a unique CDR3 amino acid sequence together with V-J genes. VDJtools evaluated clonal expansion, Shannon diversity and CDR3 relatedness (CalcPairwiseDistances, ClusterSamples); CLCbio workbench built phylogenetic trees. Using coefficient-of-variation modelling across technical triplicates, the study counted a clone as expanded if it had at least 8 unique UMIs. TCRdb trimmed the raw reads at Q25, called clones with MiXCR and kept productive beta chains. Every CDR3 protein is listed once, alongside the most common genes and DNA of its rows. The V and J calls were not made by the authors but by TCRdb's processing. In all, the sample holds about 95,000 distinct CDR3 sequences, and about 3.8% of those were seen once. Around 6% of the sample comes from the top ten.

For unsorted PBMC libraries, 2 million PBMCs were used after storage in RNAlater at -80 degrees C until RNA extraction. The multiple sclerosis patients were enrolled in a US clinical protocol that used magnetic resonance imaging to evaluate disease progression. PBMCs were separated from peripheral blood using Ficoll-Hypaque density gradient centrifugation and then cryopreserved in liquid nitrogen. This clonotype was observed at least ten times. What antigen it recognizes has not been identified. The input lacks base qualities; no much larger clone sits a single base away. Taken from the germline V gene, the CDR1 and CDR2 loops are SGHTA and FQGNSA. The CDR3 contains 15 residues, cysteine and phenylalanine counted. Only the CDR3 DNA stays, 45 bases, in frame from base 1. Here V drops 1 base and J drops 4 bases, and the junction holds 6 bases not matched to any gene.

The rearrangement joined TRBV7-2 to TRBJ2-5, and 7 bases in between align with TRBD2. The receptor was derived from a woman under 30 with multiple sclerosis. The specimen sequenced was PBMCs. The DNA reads TGTGCCAGCAGCTTAGAGAAGCGGGGAAGAGAGACCCAGTACTTC. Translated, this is CASSLEKRGRETQYF. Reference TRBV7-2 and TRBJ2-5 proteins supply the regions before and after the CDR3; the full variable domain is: GAGVSQSPSNKVTEKGKDVELRCDPISGHTALYWYRQSLGQGLEFLIYFQGNSAPDKSGLPSDRFSAERTGGSVSTLTIQRTQQEDSAVYLCASSLEKRGRETQYFGPGTRLLVL.